What follows is one TCR beta chain and its context. Its antigen is currently unknown. Repertoires were generated with immunoSEQ multiplex PCR, while TCRdb's copy carries only in-frame clones and drops some. Among over a million clones listed, around 95% were seen once. The data originate from a study of shared clonotypes between healthy human individuals. CDR1 and CDR2 (germline): MNHEY, SMNVEV (reference sequence). CDR3 size: 14 residues. Trimming pared 3 bases from V and 6 bases from J, leaving 14 bases between. Study-level findings and limits: Non-shared clonotypes displayed generation probabilities falling below those of clonotypes present in all four donors. It was the few donors that limited the genetic and exposure-history diversity represented. Rarefaction demonstrated incomplete sorted-subset sequencing despite large depth.

Only Caucasian adults living in Nashville, Tennessee served as donors. The origin of this receptor is a man aged 30-40 years in good health. Source material: naive CD4+ T cells sorted from blood. The subset is: CD45RA+ positively selected. The rearrangement joins TRBV27 to TRBJ1-2, with D possibly TRBD1 on 6 matching bases. In DNA form, the CDR3 reads TGTGCCAGCAGTTTCAGGGGTTCAACGAATGGCTACACCTTC. It is translated as CASSFRGSTNGYTF.